This TCR beta chain comes out of a study of cytomegalovirus exposure and HLA in healthy donors. Findings of the study overall: No immune exposure information besides CMV serostatus was available. 16,951 TCR beta sequences were associated with HLA alleles at 0.05 false discovery rate in a later analysis. An observed cluster of highly shared sequence variants was recorded as a likely sequencing artifact. Earlier results showed most TCR beta V segments being productive about 87% or about 30% of the time.

The PCR ran on 60 Vbeta and 13 Jbeta primers. Assay: immunoSEQ multiplex PCR; the TCRdb copy retains only in-frame clones and omits some. Here the sample spans about 130,000 clones, about three quarters being singletons. Per germline, CDR1 SGHTA and CDR2 FQGNSA. V trimming: 9 bases; J trimming: 6 bases; junction bases outside the gene matches: 7. The CDR3 spans 13 residues. As concerns this clone: Its antigen remains unidentified.

This chain links TRBV7-2 with TRBJ2-7; 11 bases align to TRBD2. This TCR came from a human donor in good health. The sequenced sample consisted of PBMCs. CDR3 nucleotides: TGTGCCAGTAAACTAGCGGGGGTCCGCGAGCAGTACTTC. Amino acids: CASKLAGVREQYF.